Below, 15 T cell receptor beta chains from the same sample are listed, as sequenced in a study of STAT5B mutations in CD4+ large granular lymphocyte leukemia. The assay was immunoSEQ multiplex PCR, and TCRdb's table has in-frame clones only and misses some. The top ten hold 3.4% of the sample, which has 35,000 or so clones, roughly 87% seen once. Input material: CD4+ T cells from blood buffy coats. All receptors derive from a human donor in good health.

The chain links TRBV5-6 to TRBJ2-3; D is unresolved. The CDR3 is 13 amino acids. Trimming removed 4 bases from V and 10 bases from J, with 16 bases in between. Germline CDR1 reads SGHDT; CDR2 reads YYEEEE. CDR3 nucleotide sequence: TGTGCCAGCAGCCCGGATCCGACATACGCGCAGTATTTT. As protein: CASSPDPTYAQYF. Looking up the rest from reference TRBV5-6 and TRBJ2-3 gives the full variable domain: DAGVTQSPTHLIKTRGQQVTLRCSPKSGHDTVSWYQQALGQGPQFIFQYYEEEERQRGNFPDRFSGHQFPNYSSELNVNALLLGDSALYLCASSPDPTYAQYFGPGTRLTVL.

CDR3 residues: CASTPAGRYGYTF. Here the CDR3 DNA reads TGTGCCAGCACTCCGGCCGGGAGGTATGGCTACACCTTC. The chain recombines TRBV6-5 with TRBJ1-2, with D hard to call. V lost 7 bases and J lost 5, with 14 bases in between. The CDR3 sequence is 13 residues long. The germline V gene encodes CDR1 MNHEY and CDR2 SVGAGI.

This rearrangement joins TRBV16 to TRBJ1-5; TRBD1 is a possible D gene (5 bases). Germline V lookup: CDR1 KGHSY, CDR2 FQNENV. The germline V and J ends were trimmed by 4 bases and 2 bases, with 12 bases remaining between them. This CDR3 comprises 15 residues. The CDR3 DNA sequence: TGTGCCAGCAGCCCGCCTGGGGCGGGCAATCAGCCCCAGCATTTT. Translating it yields CASSPPGAGNQPQHF.

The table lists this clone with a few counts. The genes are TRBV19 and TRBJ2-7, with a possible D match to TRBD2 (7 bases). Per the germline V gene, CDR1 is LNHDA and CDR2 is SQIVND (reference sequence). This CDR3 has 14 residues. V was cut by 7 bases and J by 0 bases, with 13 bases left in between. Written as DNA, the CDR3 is TGTGCCAGTATGGGGGGGCGAAACTCCTACGAGCAGTACTTC. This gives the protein CASMGGRNSYEQYF.

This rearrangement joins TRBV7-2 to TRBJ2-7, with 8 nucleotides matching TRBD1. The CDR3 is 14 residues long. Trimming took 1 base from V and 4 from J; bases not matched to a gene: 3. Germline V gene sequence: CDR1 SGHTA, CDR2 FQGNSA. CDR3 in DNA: TGTGCCAGCAGCTTAGGGACAGGGTTTTACGAGCAGTACTTC. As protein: CASSLGTGFYEQYF. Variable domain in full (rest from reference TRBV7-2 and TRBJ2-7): GAGVSQSPSNKVTEKGKDVELRCDPISGHTALYWYRQSLGQGLEFLIYFQGNSAPDKSGLPSDRFSAERTGGSVSTLTIQRTQQEDSAVYLCASSLGTGFYEQYFGPGTRLTVT.

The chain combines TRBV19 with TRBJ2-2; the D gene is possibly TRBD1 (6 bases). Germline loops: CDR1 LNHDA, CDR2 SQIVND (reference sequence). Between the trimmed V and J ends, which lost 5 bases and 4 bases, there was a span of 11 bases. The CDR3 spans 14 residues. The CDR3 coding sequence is TGTGCCAGTAGTTCCCAGGGGACCACCGGGGAGCTGTTTTTT. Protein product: CASSSQGTTGELFF.

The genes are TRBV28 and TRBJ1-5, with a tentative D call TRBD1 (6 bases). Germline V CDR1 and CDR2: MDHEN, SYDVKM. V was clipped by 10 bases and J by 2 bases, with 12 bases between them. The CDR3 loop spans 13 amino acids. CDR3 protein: CATQGFGNQPQHF. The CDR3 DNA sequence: TGTGCCACCCAGGGGTTCGGCAATCAGCCCCAGCATTTT. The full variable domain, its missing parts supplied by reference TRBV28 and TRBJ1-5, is DVKVTQSSRYLVKRTGEKVFLECVQDMDHENMFWYRQDPGLGLRLIYFSYDVKMKEKGDIPEGYSVSREKKERFSLILESASTNQTSMYLCATQGFGNQPQHFGDGTRLSIL.

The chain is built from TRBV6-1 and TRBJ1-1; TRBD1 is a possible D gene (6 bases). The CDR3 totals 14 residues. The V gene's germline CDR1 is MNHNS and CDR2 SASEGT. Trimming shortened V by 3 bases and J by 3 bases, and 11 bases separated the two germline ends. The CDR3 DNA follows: TGTGCCAGCAGTGACAGGGGTAAGGACACTGAAGCTTTCTTT. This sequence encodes CASSDRGKDTEAFF.

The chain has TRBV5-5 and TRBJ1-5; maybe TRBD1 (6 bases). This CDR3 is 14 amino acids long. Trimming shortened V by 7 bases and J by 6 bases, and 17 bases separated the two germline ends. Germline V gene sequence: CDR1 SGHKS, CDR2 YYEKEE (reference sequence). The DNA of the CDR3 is TGTGCCAGCGCGGGGGGGGCGGTGGTTCAGCCCCAGCATTTT. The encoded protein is CASAGGAVVQPQHF.

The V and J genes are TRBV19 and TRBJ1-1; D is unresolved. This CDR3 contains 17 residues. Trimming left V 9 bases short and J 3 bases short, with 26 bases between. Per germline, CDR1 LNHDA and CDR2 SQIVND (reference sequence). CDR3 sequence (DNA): TGTGCCAGCCAAGTAAGCGGCGCTTTTAATTTTTACACTGAAGCTTTCTTT. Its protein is CASQVSGAFNFYTEAFF.

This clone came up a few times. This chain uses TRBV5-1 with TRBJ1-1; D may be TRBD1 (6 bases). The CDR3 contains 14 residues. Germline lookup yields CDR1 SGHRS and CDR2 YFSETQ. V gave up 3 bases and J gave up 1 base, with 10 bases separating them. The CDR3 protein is CASSSGTSNTEAFF. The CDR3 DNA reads TGCGCCAGCAGCTCCGGGACATCGAACACTGAAGCTTTCTTT.

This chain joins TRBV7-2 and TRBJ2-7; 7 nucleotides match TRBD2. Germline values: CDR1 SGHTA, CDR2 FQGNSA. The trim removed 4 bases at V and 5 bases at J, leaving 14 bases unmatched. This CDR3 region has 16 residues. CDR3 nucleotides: TGTGCCAGCAGCTCTTGGGGTAGCGGGCCGATCCACGAGCAGTACTTC. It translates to CASSSWGSGPIHEQYF.

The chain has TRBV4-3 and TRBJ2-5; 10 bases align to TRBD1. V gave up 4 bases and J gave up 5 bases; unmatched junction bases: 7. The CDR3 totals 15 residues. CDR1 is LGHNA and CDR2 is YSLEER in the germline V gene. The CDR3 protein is CASSRQTGQGETQYF. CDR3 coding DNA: TGCGCCAGCAGCCGCCAAACGGGACAGGGGGAGACCCAGTACTTC.

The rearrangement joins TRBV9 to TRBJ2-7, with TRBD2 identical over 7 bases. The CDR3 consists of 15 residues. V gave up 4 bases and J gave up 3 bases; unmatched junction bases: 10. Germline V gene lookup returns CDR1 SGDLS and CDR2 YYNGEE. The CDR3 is CASSPGSGLYYEQYF. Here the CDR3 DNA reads TGTGCCAGCAGCCCCGGTAGCGGGCTGTACTACGAGCAGTACTTC.

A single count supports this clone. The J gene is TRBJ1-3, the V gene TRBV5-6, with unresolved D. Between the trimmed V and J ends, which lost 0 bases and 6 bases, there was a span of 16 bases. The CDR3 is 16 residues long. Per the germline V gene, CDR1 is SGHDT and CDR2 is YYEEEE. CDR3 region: CASSLDFSWQENTIYF. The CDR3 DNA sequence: TGTGCCAGCAGCTTGGATTTCTCGTGGCAGGAAAACACCATATATTTT. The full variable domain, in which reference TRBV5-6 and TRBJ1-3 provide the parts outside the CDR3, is DAGVTQSPTHLIKTRGQQVTLRCSPKSGHDTVSWYQQALGQGPQFIFQYYEEEERQRGNFPDRFSGHQFPNYSSELNVNALLLGDSALYLCASSLDFSWQENTIYFGEGSWLTVV.